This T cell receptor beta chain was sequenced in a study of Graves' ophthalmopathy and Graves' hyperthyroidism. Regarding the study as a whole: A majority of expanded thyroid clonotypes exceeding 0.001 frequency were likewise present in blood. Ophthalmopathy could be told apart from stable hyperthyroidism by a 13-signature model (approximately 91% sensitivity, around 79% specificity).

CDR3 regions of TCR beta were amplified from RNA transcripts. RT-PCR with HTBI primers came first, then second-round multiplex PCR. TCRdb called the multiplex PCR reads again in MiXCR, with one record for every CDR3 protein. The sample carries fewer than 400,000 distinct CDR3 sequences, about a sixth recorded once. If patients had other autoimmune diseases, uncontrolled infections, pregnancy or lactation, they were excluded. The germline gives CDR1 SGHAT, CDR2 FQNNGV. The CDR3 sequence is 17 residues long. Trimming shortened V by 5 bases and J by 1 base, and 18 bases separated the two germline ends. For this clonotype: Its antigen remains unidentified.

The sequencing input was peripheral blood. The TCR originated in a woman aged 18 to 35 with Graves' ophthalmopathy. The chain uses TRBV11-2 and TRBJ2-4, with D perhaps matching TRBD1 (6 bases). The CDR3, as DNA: TGTGCCAGCAGCCCAAGGACAGCCTGGGGGGCCAAAAACATTCAGTACTTC. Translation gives CASSPRTAWGAKNIQYF.